Below, 6 T cell receptor beta chains from the same sample are listed, as sequenced in a study of beta chain features in type 1 diabetes. The study reverse transcribed the entire isolated RNA, so it sequenced expressed TCRB transcripts. TCRdb's table, derived via immunoSEQ multiplex PCR, lists solely in-frame clones and lacks some. The sample consists of 360,000 or so clones, around a fifth of them appearing once. Sequencing was done on a sample of naive CD4+ T cells from blood. The receptors come from a woman aged 18-29 years in good health.

This clone was seen more than once but under ten times. V is TRBV19 and J is TRBJ2-7, with TRBD2 matching over 10 bases. CDR1 and CDR2 (germline): LNHDA, SQIVND (reference sequence). J was trimmed by 3 bases and V by 4 bases; bases with no gene match: 3. This CDR3 comprises 14 residues. The CDR3 DNA reads as TGTGCCAGTAGTAGACTAGCGGGTGGCTACGAGCAGTACTTC. Translation gives CASSRLAGGYEQYF.

This chain links TRBV4-2 with TRBJ1-1; tentatively, D is TRBD1 (5 bases). The CDR3 runs to 15 residues. CDR1 and CDR2 from the germline V gene are LGHNA and YNFKEQ. Trimming pared 7 bases from V and 5 bases from J, leaving 20 bases between. CDR3 residues: CASTPKVQGGTEAFF. CDR3 nucleotide sequence: TGTGCCAGCACCCCAAAGGTCCAGGGTGGGACTGAAGCTTTCTTT.

This rearrangement joins TRBV5-4 to TRBJ1-5; TRBD1 matches at 10 bases. Germline CDR1 and CDR2: SGHNT and YYREEE (reference sequence). The CDR3 is made up of 15 amino acids. J was trimmed by 8 bases and V by 4 bases; bases with no gene match: 9. The CDR3 DNA follows: TGTGCCAGCAGCATCCAACCGGGACAGGGGAAGCCCCAGCATTTT. Protein sequence: CASSIQPGQGKPQHF.

The CDR3: CASSFGRGSRGRTDTQYF. The CDR3 DNA reads as TGCGCCAGCAGCTTTGGTCGTGGGTCGAGAGGTAGGACAGATACGCAGTATTTT. V is TRBV5-1 and J is TRBJ2-3; D ambiguous. Germline CDR1 is SGHRS and CDR2 is YFSETQ. This CDR3 has 18 amino acids. V shed 2 bases and J shed 3 bases, with 22 bases lying between them. Using reference TRBV5-1 and TRBJ2-3 for the parts outside the CDR3, the full variable domain is KAGVTQTPRYLIKTRGQQVTLSCSPISGHRSVSWYQQTPGQGLQFLFEYFSETQRNKGNFPGRFSGRQFSNSRSEMNVSTLELGDSALYLCASSFGRGSRGRTDTQYFGPGTRLTVL.

Only a few counts were recorded for this clone. The chain uses TRBV30 and TRBJ2-5, with 10 bases lining up with TRBD2. Germline V gives CDR1 GTSNPN, CDR2 SVGIG (reference sequence). The CDR3 spans 15 residues. V shed 3 bases and J 5 bases; nucleotides not matched to a gene: 9. Here the CDR3 reads CAWRLNRSGRETQYF. Written as DNA, the CDR3 is TGTGCCTGGAGACTCAACCGTAGCGGGAGGGAGACCCAGTACTTC.

This clone was counted a few times. The V call is TRBV5-1, the J call TRBJ2-5; TRBD2 aligns across 9 bases. Trimming cost V 4 bases and J 5 bases; bases outside gene matches: 3. Germline loops: CDR1 SGHRS, CDR2 YFSETQ. The CDR3 has 13 residues. The CDR3 is CASSGGRGETQYF. The CDR3 DNA reads TGCGCCAGCAGCGGCGGGAGGGGTGAGACCCAGTACTTC.